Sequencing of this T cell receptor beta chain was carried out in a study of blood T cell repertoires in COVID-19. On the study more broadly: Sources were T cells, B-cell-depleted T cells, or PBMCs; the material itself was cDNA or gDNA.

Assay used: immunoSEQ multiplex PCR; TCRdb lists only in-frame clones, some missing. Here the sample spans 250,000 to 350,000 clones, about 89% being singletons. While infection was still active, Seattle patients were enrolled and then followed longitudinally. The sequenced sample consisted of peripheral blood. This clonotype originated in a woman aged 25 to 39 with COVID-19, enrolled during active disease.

For the CDR3, the DNA is TGTGCCAGCAGCTGGGACAGGGGGCGCGTGGGCTACACCTTC. Amino acid sequence: CASSWDRGRVGYTF. The chain is built from TRBV5-6 and TRBJ1-2, with TRBD1 matching over 12 bases. Losses at the gene ends were 3 bases for V and 8 bases for J; bases not matched to a gene: 5. Germline values: CDR1 SGHDT, CDR2 YYEEEE. This CDR3 region has 14 residues.